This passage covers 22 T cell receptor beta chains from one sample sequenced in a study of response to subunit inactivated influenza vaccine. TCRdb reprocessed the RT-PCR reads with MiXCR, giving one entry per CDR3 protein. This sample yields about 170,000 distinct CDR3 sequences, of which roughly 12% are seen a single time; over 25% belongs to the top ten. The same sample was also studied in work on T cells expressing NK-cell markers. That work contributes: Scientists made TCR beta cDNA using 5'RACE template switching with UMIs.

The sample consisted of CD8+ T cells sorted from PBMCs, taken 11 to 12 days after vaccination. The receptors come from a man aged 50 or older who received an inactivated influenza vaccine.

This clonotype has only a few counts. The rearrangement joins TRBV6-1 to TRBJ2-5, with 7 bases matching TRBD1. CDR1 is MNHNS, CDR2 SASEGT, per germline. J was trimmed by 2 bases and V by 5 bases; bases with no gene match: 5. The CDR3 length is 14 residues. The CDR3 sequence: CASSPTGVQETQYF. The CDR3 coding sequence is TGTGCCAGCAGTCCTACAGGGGTTCAAGAGACCCAGTACTTC.

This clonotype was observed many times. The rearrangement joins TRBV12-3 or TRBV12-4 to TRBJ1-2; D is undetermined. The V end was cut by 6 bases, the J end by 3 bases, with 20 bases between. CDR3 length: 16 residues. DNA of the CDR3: TGTGCCAGCAGCCTCATTAGGGCCGGGCTCTACTATGGCTACACCTTC. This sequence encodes CASSLIRAGLYYGYTF.

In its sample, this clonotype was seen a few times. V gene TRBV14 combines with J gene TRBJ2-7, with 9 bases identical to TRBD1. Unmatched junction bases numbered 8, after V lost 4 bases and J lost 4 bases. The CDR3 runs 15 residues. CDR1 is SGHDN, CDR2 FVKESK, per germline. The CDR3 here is CASSRIGQGRYEQYF. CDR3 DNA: TGTGCCAGCAGCCGGATCGGACAGGGGAGGTACGAGCAGTACTTC. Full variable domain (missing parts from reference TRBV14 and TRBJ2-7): EAGVTQFPSHSVIEKGQTVTLRCDPISGHDNLYWYRRVMGKEIKFLLHFVKESKQDESGMPNNRFLAERTGGTYSTLKVQPAELEDSGVYFCASSRIGQGRYEQYFGPGTRLTVT.

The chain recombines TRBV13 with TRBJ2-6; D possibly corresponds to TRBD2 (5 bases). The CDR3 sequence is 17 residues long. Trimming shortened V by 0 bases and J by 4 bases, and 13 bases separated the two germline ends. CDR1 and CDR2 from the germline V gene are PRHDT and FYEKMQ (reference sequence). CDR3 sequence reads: CASSLGLRGGGANVLTF. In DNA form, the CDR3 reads TGTGCCAGCAGCTTAGGACTCCGGGGTGGAGGGGCCAACGTCCTGACTTTC.

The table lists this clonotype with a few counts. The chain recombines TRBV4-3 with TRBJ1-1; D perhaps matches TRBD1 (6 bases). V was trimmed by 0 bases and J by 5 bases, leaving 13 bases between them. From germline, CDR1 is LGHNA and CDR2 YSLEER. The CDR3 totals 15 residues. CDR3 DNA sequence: TGCGCCAGCAGCCAAGAAATCGACAGGAATACTGAAGCTTTCTTT. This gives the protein CASSQEIDRNTEAFF.

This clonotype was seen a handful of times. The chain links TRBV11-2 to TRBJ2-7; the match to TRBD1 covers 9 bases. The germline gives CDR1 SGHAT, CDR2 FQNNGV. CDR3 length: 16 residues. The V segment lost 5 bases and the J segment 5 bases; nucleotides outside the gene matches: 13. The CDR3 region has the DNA TGTGCCAGCAGCCACATCCCGGGACAGGGCTTCCACGAGCAGTACTTC. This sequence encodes CASSHIPGQGFHEQYF.

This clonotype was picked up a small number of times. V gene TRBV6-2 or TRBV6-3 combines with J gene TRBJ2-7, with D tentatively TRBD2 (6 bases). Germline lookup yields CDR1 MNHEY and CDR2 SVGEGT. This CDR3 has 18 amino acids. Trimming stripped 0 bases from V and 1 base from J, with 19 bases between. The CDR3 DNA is TGTGCCAGCAGTTACTCCTTAGGGTTGACTAGTTGGTCCTACGAGCAGTACTTC. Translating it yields CASSYSLGLTSWSYEQYF.

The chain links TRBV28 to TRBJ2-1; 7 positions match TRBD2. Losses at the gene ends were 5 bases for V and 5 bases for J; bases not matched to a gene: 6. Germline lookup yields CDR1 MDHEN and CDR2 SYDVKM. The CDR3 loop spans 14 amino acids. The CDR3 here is CASSPRLAHNEQFF. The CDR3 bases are TGTGCCAGCAGTCCTAGACTAGCCCACAATGAGCAGTTCTTC.

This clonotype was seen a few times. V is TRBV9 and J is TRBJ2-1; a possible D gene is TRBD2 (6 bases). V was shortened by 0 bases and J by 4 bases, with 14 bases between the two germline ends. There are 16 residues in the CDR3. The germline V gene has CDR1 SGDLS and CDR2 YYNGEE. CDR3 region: CASSVVGSGPYNEQFF. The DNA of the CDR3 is TGTGCCAGCAGCGTAGTTGGTAGCGGCCCATACAATGAGCAGTTCTTC.

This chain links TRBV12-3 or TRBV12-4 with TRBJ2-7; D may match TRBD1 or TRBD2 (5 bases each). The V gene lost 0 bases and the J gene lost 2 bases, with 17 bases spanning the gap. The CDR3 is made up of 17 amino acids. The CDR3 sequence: CASSLALPGTAAYEQYF. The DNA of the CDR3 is TGTGCCAGCAGTTTAGCGCTACCTGGGACGGCAGCCTACGAGCAGTACTTC.

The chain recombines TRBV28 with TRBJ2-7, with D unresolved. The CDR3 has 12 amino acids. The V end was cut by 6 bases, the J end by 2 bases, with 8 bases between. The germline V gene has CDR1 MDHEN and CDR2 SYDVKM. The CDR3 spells CASSRWTYEQYF. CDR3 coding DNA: TGTGCCAGCAGCCGCTGGACCTACGAGCAGTACTTC.

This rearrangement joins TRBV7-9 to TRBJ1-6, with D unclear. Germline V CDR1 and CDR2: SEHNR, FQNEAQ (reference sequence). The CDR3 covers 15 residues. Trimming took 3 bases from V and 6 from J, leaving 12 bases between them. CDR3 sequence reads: CASSFNAGPNSPLHF. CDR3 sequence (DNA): TGTGCCAGCAGCTTTAATGCCGGCCCTAATTCACCCCTCCACTTT.

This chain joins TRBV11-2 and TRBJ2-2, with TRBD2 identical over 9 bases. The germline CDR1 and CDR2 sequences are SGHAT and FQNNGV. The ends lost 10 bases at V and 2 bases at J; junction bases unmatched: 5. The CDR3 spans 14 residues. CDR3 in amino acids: CATSGLANTGELFF. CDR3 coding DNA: TGTGCCACCTCGGGACTAGCTAACACCGGGGAGCTGTTTTTT.

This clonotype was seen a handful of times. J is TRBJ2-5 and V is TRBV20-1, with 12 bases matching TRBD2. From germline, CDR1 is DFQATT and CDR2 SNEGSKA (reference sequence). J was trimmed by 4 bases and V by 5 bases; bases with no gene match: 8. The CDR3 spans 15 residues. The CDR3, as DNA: TGCAGTGCTGCCTACGGACTAGCGGGACGAGAGACCCAGTACTTC. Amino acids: CSAAYGLAGRETQYF.

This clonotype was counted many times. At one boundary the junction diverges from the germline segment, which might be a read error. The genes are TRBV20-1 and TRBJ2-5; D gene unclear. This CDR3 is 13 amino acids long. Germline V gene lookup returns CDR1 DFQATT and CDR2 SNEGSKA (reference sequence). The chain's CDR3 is CSSLIRLPEAQYF. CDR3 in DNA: TGCAGCTCGCTAATTCGTCTTCCAGAGGCCCAGTACTTC.

In nucleotides, the CDR3 is TGTGCCAGCAGTGAACTGTCCGGGGAGACCCAGTACTTC. Translation: CASSELSGETQYF. The rearrangement joins TRBV2 to TRBJ2-5; no reliable D call. The CDR3 covers 13 residues. The germline V gene encodes CDR1 SNHLY and CDR2 FYNNEI. Trimming cost V 2 bases and J 5 bases, with 9 bases left between them. Drawing the rest from reference TRBV2 and TRBJ2-5, the complete variable domain is EPEVTQTPSHQVTQMGQEVILRCVPISNHLYFYWYRQILGQKVEFLVSFYNNEISEKSEIFDDQFSVERPDGSNFTLKIRSTKLEDSAMYFCASSELSGETQYFGPGTRLLVL.

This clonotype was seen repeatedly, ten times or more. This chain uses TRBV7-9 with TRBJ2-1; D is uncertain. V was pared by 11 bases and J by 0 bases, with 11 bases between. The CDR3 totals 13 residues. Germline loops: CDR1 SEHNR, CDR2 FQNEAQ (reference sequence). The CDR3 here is CAVHSGSYNEQFF. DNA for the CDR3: TGTGCCGTCCACTCGGGCTCCTACAATGAGCAGTTCTTC.

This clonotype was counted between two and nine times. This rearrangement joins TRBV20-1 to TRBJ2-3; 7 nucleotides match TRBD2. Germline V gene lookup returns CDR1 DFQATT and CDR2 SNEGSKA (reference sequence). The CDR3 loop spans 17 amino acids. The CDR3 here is CSPGLAGEDPFTDTQYF. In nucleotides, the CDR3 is TGCAGCCCAGGCCTCGCGGGGGAGGACCCTTTCACAGATACGCAGTATTTT.

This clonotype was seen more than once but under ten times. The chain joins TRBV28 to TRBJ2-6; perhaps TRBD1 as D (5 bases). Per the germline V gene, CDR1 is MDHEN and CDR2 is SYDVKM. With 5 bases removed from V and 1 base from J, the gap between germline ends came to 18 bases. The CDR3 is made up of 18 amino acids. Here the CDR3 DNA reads TGTGCCAGCAGTACTCCGACAGTTTCGGATTCTGGGGCCAACGTCCTGACTTTC. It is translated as CASSTPTVSDSGANVLTF.

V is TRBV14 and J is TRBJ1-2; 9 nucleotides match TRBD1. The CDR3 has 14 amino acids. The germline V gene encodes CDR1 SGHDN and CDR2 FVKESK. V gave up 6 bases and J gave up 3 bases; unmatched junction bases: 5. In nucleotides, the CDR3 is TGTGCCAGCAGGAGGACAGGGGCGGACTATGGCTACACCTTC. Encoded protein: CASRRTGADYGYTF.

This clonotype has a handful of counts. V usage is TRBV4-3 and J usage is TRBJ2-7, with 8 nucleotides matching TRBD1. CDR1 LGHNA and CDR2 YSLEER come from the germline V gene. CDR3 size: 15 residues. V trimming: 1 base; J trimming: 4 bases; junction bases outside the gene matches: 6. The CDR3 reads CASSQGQRQGYEQYF. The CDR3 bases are TGCGCCAGCAGCCAAGGTCAACGACAGGGGTACGAGCAGTACTTC.

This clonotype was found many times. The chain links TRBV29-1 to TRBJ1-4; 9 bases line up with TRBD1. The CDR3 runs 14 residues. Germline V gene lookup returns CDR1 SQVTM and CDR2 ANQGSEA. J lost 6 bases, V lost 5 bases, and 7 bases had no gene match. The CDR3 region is CSVFHRDRDEKLFF. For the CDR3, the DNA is TGCAGCGTTTTTCACCGGGACAGGGATGAAAAACTGTTTTTT.